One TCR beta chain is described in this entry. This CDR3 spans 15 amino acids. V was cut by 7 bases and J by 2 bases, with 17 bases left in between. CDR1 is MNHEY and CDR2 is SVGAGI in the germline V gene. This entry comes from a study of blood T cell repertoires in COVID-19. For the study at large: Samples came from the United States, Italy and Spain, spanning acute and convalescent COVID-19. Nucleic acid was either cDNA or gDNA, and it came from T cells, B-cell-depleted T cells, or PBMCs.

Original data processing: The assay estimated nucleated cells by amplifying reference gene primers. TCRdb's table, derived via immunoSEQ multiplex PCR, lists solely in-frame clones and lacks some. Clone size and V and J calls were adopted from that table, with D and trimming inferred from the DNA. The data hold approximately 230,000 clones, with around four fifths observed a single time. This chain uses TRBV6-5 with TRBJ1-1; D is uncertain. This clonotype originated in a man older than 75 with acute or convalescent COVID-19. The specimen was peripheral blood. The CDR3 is CASKLRGESNTEAFF. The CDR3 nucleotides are TGTGCCAGCAAACTACGAGGCGAGTCCAACACTGAAGCTTTCTTT.